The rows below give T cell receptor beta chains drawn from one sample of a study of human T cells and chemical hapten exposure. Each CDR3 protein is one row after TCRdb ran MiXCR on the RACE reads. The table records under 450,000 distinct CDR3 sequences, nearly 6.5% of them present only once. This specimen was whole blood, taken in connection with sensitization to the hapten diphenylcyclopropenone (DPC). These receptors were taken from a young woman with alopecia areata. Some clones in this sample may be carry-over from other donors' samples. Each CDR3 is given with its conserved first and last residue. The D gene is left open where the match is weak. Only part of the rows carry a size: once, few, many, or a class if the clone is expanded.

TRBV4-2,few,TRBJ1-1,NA,CASTQQAGDLDTEAFF,TGTGCCAGCACCCAGCAGGCCGGGGATTTGGACACTGAAGCTTTCTTT
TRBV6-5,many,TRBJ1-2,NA,CASSADRSYGYTF,TGTGCCAGCAGTGCCGACAGGAGTTATGGCTACACCTTC
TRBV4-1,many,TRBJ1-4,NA,CASSRGQTTNEKLFF,TGCGCCAGCAGCCGAGGACAGACAACTAATGAAAAACTGTTTTTT
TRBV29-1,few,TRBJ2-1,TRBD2,CSVTAGASGGARNSFF,TGCAGCGTTACCGCTGGGGCTAGCGGGGGGGCCCGCAATTCTTTCTTC
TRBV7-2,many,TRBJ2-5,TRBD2,CASSFSGGRETQYF,TGTGCCAGCAGCTTTAGCGGGGGTAGAGAGACCCAGTACTTC
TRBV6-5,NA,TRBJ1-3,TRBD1,CASSGDRTTSGNTIYF,TGTGCCAGCAGTGGGGACAGGACTACCTCTGGAAACACCATATATTTT
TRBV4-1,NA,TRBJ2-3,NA,CASSQVSMTRDTQYF,TGCGCCAGCAGCCAAGTGTCCATGACCAGGGATACGCAGTATTTT
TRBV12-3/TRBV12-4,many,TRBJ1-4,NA,CASSYYDGREKLFF,TGTGCCAGCAGTTATTATGACGGCCGTGAAAAACTGTTTTTT
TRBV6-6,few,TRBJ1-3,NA,CASSYRAADSGNTIYF,TGTGCCAGCAGTTACAGGGCAGCAGACTCTGGAAACACCATATATTTT
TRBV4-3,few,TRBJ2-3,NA,CASSQDPPAGGYTDTQYF,TGCGCCAGCAGCCAAGATCCACCGGCCGGGGGCTACACAGATACGCAGTATTTT
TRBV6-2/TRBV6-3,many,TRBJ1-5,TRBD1,CASSYPTKVLRTGGGGPQHF,TGTGCCAGCAGTTACCCAACCAAGGTTCTTCGGACAGGGGGAGGAGGGCCCCAGCATTTT
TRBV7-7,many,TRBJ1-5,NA,CASSLDTGMPNQPQHF,TGTGCTAGCAGCTTGGATACCGGGATGCCAAATCAGCCCCAGCATTTT
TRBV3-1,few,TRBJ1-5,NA,CASSQGPARDQPQHF,TGTGCCAGCAGCCAAGGGCCGGCGCGGGATCAGCCCCAGCATTTT
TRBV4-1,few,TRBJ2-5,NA,CASSQDPREETQYF,TGCGCCAGCAGCCAAGATCCGCGTGAGGAGACCCAGTACTTC
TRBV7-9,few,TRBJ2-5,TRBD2,CASSPGTSGGQETQYF,TGTGCCAGCAGCCCCGGCACTAGCGGAGGCCAAGAGACCCAGTACTTC
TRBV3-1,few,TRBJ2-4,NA,CASSPMGGPTLGNIQYF,TGTGCCAGCAGCCCAATGGGGGGGCCAACACTGGGAAACATTCAGTACTTC
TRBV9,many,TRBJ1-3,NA,CASSADTGNTIYF,TGTGCCAGCAGCGCGGACACTGGAAACACCATATATTTT
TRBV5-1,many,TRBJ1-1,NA,CASSSGQLNTEAFF,TGCGCCAGCAGCTCCGGACAGTTGAACACTGAAGCTTTCTTT
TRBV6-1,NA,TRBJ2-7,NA,CASSPLDETYEQYF,TGTGCCAGCAGTCCTTTGGACGAGACCTACGAGCAGTACTTC
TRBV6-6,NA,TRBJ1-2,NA,CASSYGHDYGYTF,TGTGCCAGCAGTTACGGACATGACTATGGCTACACCTTC
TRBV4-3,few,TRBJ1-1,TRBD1,CASSHGQGMTEAFF,TGCGCCAGCAGCCACGGACAGGGGATGACTGAAGCTTTCTTT
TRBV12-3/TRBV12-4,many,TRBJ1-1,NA,CASSLRVNTEAFF,TGTGCCAGCAGTTTAAGGGTGAACACTGAAGCTTTCTTT
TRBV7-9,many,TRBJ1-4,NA,CASSLEQGEKLFF,TGTGCCAGCAGCTTAGAACAGGGCGAAAAACTGTTTTTT
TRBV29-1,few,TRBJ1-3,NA,CSVEDLPGALGNTIYF,TGCAGCGTTGAAGATCTGCCAGGGGCGCTCGGAAACACCATATATTTT
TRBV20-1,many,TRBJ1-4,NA,CSAIDRRGEKLFF,TGCAGTGCTATAGACAGGCGAGGTGAAAAACTGTTTTTT
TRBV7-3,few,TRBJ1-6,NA,CASSPGQSAPLHF,TGTGCCAGCAGCCCCGGACAGTCGGCACCCCTCCACTTT
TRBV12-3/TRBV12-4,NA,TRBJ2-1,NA,CASTHRGGPDEQFF,TGTGCCAGCACCCATAGGGGGGGCCCTGATGAGCAGTTCTTC
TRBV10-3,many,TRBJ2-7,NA,CAISELATTYEQYF,TGTGCCATCAGTGAGCTAGCGACGACCTACGAGCAGTACTTC
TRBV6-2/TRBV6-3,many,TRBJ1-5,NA,CASSSNPENQPQHF,TGTGCCAGCAGTAGCAACCCGGAGAATCAGCCCCAGCATTTT
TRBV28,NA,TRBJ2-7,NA,CASSLPTPTYEQYF,TGTGCCAGCAGTTTGCCGACACCGACCTACGAGCAGTACTTC
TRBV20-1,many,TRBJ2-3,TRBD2,CSALSGGRTDTQYF,TGCAGTGCGCTAAGCGGGGGTCGCACAGATACGCAGTATTTT
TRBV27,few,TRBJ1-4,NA,CASSRRGTYATNEKLFF,TGTGCCAGCAGTCGGAGGGGAACCTATGCAACTAATGAAAAACTGTTTTTT
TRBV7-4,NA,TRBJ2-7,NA,CASSLRQDKALALREQYF,TGTGCCAGCAGCTTAAGACAGGATAAGGCCCTCGCTTTGAGGGAGCAGTACTTC